The 22 T cell receptor beta chains below all came from one sample that was sequenced in a study of technical replicates of blood from a handful of donors. TCRdb's copy holds only in-frame clones and misses some; the assay was immunoSEQ multiplex PCR. Here the sample spans about 75,000 clones, approximately 97% being singletons. The sequenced sample was T cells isolated from PBMCs. These TCRs come from a human donor in good health.

The chain uses TRBV10-1 and TRBJ2-4; TRBD1 matches at 7 bases. V gave up 2 bases and J gave up 12 bases; unmatched junction bases: 10. Germline lookup yields CDR1 WNHNN and CDR2 SYGVQD (reference sequence). The CDR3 consists of 14 residues. The CDR3 bases are TGCGCCAGCAGTGAGGCAACCGGACAGGCCCGTCAGTACTTC. Its translation: CASSEATGQARQYF.

This chain uses TRBV15 with TRBJ1-4, with 8 bases that match TRBD1. The J segment lost 7 bases and the V segment lost 4 bases, leaving 2 bases of the junction unmatched. The CDR3 is 13 residues long. In germline, CDR1 is LNHNV, CDR2 YYDKDF (reference sequence). CDR3 amino acids: CATSNRGGEKLFF. In DNA, the CDR3 is TGTGCCACCAGCAACAGGGGGGGTGAAAAACTGTTTTTT.

CDR3 bases: TGTGCCAGCTCCCAGGGGGGCACAGATACGCAGTATTTT. As protein: CASSQGGTDTQYF. V and J are TRBV18 and TRBJ2-3; 7 bases are shared with TRBD1. Germline values: CDR1 KGHSH, CDR2 LQKENI. This CDR3 is 13 amino acids long. V gave up 6 bases and J gave up 1 base; unmatched junction bases: 1.

For this clone: Sequence at one end of the junction differs from germline and may be a read error. The chain joins TRBV5-6 to TRBJ1-5; D ambiguous. The CDR3 has 15 amino acids. The germline CDR1 and CDR2 sequences are SGHDT and YYEEEE. The CDR3 nucleotides read TGTGCCAGCAGTTTGGCCGGCGGAAGGTATCAGCCCCAGCATTTT. Translating gives CASSLAGGRYQPQHF. The full variable domain, completed using reference TRBV5-6 and TRBJ1-5, is DAGVTQSPTHLIKTRGQQVTLRCSPKSGHDTVSWYQQALGQGPQFIFQYYEEEERQRGNFPDRFSGHQFPNYSSELNVNALLLGDSALYLCASSLAGGRYQPQHFGDGTRLSIL.

The chain uses TRBV6-5 and TRBJ2-3; TRBD1 aligns across 10 bases. The CDR3 totals 14 residues. In germline, CDR1 is MNHEY, CDR2 SVGAGI. The V and J ends lost 8 bases and 5 bases, in that order; junction bases with no gene match: 7. The DNA of the CDR3 is TGTGCCAGCTCCAGGGACAGGGGTGTAGATACGCAGTATTTT. Residues: CASSRDRGVDTQYF.

The V call is TRBV5-1, the J call TRBJ2-5; 8 nucleotides line up with TRBD1. The germline CDR1 and CDR2 sequences are SGHRS and YFSETQ. CDR3 size: 15 residues. The junction had 11 bases not matched to a gene; V was cut back by 5 bases and J by 5 bases. The CDR3 region is CASRQTGAPRETQYF. In DNA form, the CDR3 reads TGCGCCAGCAGGCAGACAGGGGCCCCAAGGGAGACCCAGTACTTC.

The genes are TRBV6-5 and TRBJ2-3; the D gene is possibly TRBD1 (5 bases). Trimming removed 3 bases at V and 4 bases at J, with 11 bases between. This CDR3 comprises 14 residues. The germline CDR1 and CDR2 sequences are MNHEY and SVGAGI. The DNA for the CDR3 is TGTGCCAGCAGTTATAAAAGGGGTTCAGATACGCAGTATTTT. Its protein product is CASSYKRGSDTQYF.

This clone was counted a single time. The chain combines TRBV2 with TRBJ2-7; D is undetermined. V lost 3 bases and J lost 5, with 17 bases in between. Germline V gene sequence: CDR1 SNHLY, CDR2 FYNNEI. CDR3 size: 15 residues. The CDR3 nucleotides read TGTGCCAGCAGTGATGGCGCGGATCTCGGAAACGAGCAGTACTTC. Residues: CASSDGADLGNEQYF.

This chain links TRBV5-4 with TRBJ1-3; TRBD1 matches at 7 bases. With 3 bases clipped from V and 7 bases from J, the junction kept 7 bases outside the gene matches. CDR3 length: 14 residues. Germline V gene data show CDR1 as SGHNT and CDR2 as YYREEE (reference sequence). The CDR3 protein is CASSYDRVGNTIYF. The CDR3 nucleotides are TGTGCCAGCAGCTACGACAGGGTGGGGAACACCATATATTTT.

This chain links TRBV19 with TRBJ1-5; D not resolved. The germline V gene has CDR1 LNHDA and CDR2 SQIVND (reference sequence). The CDR3 consists of 13 residues. V shed 9 bases and J shed 7 bases, with 16 bases lying between them. CDR3 region: CASRRSSGQPQHF. CDR3 sequence (DNA): TGTGCCAGCAGACGGAGTTCTGGACAGCCCCAGCATTTT.

The rearrangement joins TRBV21-1 to TRBJ2-3; the tabulated D call, TRBD2, remains unverified against the DNA. TRBV21-1 is a documented pseudogene. This CDR3 has 18 residues. The CDR3, as DNA: TGTGCCAGCAGCAAAGGTAAACTAGCGGGGGGGTCCACAGATACGCAGTATTTT. This codes for CASSKGKLAGGSTDTQYF.

The CDR3 nucleotides are TGTGCCAGCAGCTCGGGACTAGCAGACGGGGAGCTGTTTTTT. It codes for CASSSGLADGELFF. The V and J genes are TRBV7-6 and TRBJ2-2, with TRBD2 matching over 9 bases. CDR3 length: 14 residues. V trimming: 4 bases; J trimming: 7 bases; junction bases outside the gene matches: 4. The germline V gene encodes CDR1 SGHVS and CDR2 FNYEAQ.

This clone was found once. V usage is TRBV5-1 and J usage is TRBJ1-4, with D possibly being TRBD1 (6 bases). Trimming stripped 4 bases from V and 0 bases from J, with 13 bases between. This CDR3 has 16 amino acids. Germline CDR1 is SGHRS and CDR2 is YFSETQ. In DNA, the CDR3 is TGCGCCAGCAGCGCGGACGGGACAACAACTAATGAAAAACTGTTTTTT. Translation gives CASSADGTTTNEKLFF. The full variable domain, with the rest looked up from reference TRBV5-1 and TRBJ1-4, is KAGVTQTPRYLIKTRGQQVTLSCSPISGHRSVSWYQQTPGQGLQFLFEYFSETQRNKGNFPGRFSGRQFSNSRSEMNVSTLELGDSALYLCASSADGTTTNEKLFFGSGTQLSVL.

This chain joins TRBV6-5 and TRBJ1-1; no clear D. Germline V gene sequence: CDR1 MNHEY, CDR2 SVGAGI. Trimming cost V 5 bases and J 4 bases, with 17 bases left between them. The CDR3 extends over 15 amino acids. CDR3 sequence: CASSPDVTGSTEAFF. The CDR3 coding sequence is TGTGCCAGCAGTCCCGATGTTACTGGGAGCACTGAAGCTTTCTTT.

The rearrangement joins TRBV15 to TRBJ2-3; D possibly corresponds to TRBD2 (6 bases). The CDR3 runs to 18 residues. Germline V gene sequence: CDR1 LNHNV, CDR2 YYDKDF (reference sequence). V was pared by 1 base and J by 2 bases, with 19 bases between. CDR3 in DNA: TGTGCCACCAGCAGAGGGCGGGTCAGCGGGCCCTACACAGATACGCAGTATTTT. Residues: CATSRGRVSGPYTDTQYF.

The chain employs TRBV28 and TRBJ1-1, with 7 bases lining up with TRBD1. The CDR3 has 13 residues. Germline V CDR1 and CDR2: MDHEN, SYDVKM. V was pared by 5 bases and J by 3 bases, with 3 bases of the junction left unmatched. CDR3 residues: CASSEDRDTEAFF. The CDR3 DNA reads as TGTGCCAGCAGTGAAGACAGGGACACTGAAGCTTTCTTT.

The chain couples TRBV5-1 to TRBJ2-1; D is ambiguous. The length of the CDR3 is 14 residues. Trimming took off 0 bases at V and 8 bases at J, with 12 bases between the two ends. Per germline, CDR1 SGHRS and CDR2 YFSETQ. The CDR3 nucleotides read TGCGCCAGCAGCTTGGATAGCCCTTTTGATGAGCAGTTCTTC. Protein: CASSLDSPFDEQFF.

This clone was observed a few times. This rearrangement joins TRBV7-6 to TRBJ2-2; 7 bases fit TRBD2. The V segment lost 2 bases and the J segment 4 bases; nucleotides outside the gene matches: 7. CDR1 and CDR2 from the germline V gene are SGHVS and FNYEAQ. The CDR3 is 16 amino acids. The CDR3 DNA follows: TGTGCCAGCAGCTTAAGTTCGGCGGGAGTCACCGGGGAGCTGTTTTTT. Residues: CASSLSSAGVTGELFF.

The V call is TRBV19, the J call TRBJ2-2; D unresolved. Trimming pared 5 bases from V and 6 bases from J, leaving 7 bases between. The CDR3 has 12 residues. Germline V gives CDR1 LNHDA, CDR2 SQIVND (reference sequence). The CDR3 here is CASSLAPGELFF. CDR3 nucleotides: TGTGCCAGTAGTTTGGCTCCCGGGGAGCTGTTTTTT. Full variable domain (remainder filled in from reference TRBV19 and TRBJ2-2): DGGITQSPKYLFRKEGQNVTLSCEQNLNHDAMYWYRQDPGQGLRLIYYSQIVNDFQKGDIAEGYSVSREKKESFPLTVTSAQKNPTAFYLCASSLAPGELFFGEGSRLTVL.

V gene TRBV5-6 combines with J gene TRBJ1-1; D remains ambiguous. CDR1 and CDR2 (germline): SGHDT, YYEEEE. The CDR3 covers 13 residues. V was clipped by 2 bases and J by 1 base, with 6 bases between them. The chain's CDR3 is CASSFEGNTEAFF. In DNA form, the CDR3 reads TGTGCCAGCAGCTTCGAGGGGAACACTGAAGCTTTCTTT.

This chain links TRBV27 with TRBJ2-1; TRBD2 is a possible D gene (5 bases). The CDR3 consists of 17 residues. Trimming shortened V by 5 bases and J by 0 bases, and 17 bases separated the two germline ends. The germline CDR1 and CDR2 sequences are MNHEY and SMNVEV (reference sequence). The CDR3 region is CASSRRPSTNSYNEQFF. The CDR3, as DNA: TGTGCCAGCAGTCGCCGCCCTAGCACTAACTCCTACAATGAGCAGTTCTTC.

This chain joins TRBV25-1 and TRBJ2-3; TRBD1 matches at 7 bases. The CDR3 runs 15 residues. Germline CDR1 reads MGHDK; CDR2 reads SYGVNS. V gave up 4 bases and J gave up 4 bases; unmatched junction bases: 8. CDR3 protein: CASSVDRFHSDTQYF. The CDR3 DNA follows: TGTGCCAGCAGTGTGGACAGGTTCCATTCAGATACGCAGTATTTT.